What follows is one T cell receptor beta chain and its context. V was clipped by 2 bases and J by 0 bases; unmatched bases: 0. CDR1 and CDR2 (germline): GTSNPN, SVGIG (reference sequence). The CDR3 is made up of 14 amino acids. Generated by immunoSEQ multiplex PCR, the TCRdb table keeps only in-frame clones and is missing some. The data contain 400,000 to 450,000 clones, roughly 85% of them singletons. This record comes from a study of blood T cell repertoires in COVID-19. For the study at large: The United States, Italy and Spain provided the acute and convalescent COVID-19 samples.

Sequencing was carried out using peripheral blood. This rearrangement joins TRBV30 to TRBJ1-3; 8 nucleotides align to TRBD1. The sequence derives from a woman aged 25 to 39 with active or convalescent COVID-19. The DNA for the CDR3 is TGTGCCTGGAGTCAGGGGGCCTCTGGAAACACCATATATTTT. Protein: CAWSQGASGNTIYF.